This record covers a single T cell receptor beta chain. In germline, CDR1 is LGHNA, CDR2 YNFKEQ. This CDR3 is built from 15 residues. V dropped 4 bases and J dropped 3 bases, with 16 bases sitting between them. These data originate in a study of identifying expanded T cells in peripheral blood. Some clones are missing from TCRdb's copy, which holds only in-frame ones; the method was immunoSEQ multiplex PCR. The sample includes about 78,000 clones, 84% seen only once; the top ten take 15% to 20%. This clonotype was obtained from a person between 18 and 75 years old in good health. V and J are TRBV4-2 and TRBJ2-7; the D gene is possibly TRBD1 (8 bases). The material sequenced was blood. CDR3 protein: CASSPGTGGGYEQYF. The CDR3 bases are TGTGCCAGCAGCCCCGGGACAGGCGGGGGCTACGAGCAGTACTTC.